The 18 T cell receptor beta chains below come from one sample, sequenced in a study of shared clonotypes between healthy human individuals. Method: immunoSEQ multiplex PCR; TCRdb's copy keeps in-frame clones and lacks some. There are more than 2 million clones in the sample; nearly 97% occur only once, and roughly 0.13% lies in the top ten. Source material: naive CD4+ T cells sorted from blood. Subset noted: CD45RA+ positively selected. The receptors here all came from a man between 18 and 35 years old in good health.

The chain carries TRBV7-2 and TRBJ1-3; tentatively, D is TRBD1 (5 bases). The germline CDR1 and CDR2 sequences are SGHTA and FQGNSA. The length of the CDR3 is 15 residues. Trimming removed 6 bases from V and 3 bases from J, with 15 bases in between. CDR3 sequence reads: CASRASGGIGNTIYF. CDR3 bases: TGTGCCAGCAGGGCCAGCGGGGGTATTGGAAACACCATATATTTT.

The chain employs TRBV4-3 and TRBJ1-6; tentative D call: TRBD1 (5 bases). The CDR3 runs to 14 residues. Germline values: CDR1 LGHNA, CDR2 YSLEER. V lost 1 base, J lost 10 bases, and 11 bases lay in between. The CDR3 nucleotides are TGCGCCAGCAGCCAAGGTAGCAGGGACTCACCCCTCCACTTT. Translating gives CASSQGSRDSPLHF.

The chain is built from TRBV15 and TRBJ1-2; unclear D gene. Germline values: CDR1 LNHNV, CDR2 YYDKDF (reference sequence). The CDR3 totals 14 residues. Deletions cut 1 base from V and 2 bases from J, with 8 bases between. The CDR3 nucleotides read TGTGCCACCAGCAGAGGCCACAGCAACTATGGCTACACCTTC. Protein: CATSRGHSNYGYTF.

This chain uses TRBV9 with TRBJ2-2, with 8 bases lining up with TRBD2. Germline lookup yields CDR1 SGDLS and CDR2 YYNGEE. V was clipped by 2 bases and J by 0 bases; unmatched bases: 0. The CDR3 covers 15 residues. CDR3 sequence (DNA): TGTGCCAGCAGCGTTAGCGGGACGAACACCGGGGAGCTGTTTTTT. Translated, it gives CASSVSGTNTGELFF.

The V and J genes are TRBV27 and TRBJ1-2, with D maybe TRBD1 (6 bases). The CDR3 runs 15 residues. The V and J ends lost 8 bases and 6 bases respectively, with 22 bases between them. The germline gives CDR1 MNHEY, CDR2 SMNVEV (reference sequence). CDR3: CASRTRQGQRDGYTF. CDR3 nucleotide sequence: TGTGCCAGCCGGACTCGGCAGGGGCAAAGGGATGGCTACACCTTC.

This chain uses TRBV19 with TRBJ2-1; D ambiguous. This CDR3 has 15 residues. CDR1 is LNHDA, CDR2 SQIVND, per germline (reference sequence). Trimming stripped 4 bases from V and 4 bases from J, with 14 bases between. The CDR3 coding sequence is TGTGCCAGTAGTACCGCGGACCGGATATACAATGAGCAGTTCTTC. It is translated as CASSTADRIYNEQFF.

CDR3 amino acids: CASSPTGQGDGNTIYF. The CDR3 nucleotides read TGTGCCAGCTCACCGACGGGACAGGGGGACGGAAACACCATATATTTT. The gene calls are TRBV18 and TRBJ1-3; 11 bases line up with TRBD1. Germline V lookup: CDR1 KGHSH, CDR2 LQKENI. With 3 bases clipped from V and 4 bases from J, the junction kept 5 bases outside the gene matches. The CDR3 spans 16 residues.

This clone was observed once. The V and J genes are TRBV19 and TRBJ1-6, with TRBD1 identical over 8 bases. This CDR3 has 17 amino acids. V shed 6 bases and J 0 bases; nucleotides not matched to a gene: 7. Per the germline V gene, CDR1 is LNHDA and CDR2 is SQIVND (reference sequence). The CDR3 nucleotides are TGTGCCAGTAGGCCCGGACAGGGAAGCTCCTATAATTCACCCCTCCACTTT. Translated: CASRPGQGSSYNSPLHF.

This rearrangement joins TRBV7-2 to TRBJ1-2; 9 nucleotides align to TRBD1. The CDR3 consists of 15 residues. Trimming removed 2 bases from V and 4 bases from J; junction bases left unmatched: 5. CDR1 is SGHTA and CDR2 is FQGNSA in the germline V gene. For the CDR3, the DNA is TGTGCCAGCAGCTTATGGGACAGGGAGGCCTATGGCTACACCTTC. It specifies CASSLWDREAYGYTF.

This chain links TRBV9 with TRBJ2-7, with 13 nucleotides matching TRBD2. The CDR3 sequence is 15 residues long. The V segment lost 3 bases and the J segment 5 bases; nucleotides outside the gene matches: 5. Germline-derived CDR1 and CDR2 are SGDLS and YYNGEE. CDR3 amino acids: CASSAGTSGNHEQYF. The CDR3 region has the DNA TGTGCCAGCAGCGCCGGGACTAGCGGGAACCACGAGCAGTACTTC.

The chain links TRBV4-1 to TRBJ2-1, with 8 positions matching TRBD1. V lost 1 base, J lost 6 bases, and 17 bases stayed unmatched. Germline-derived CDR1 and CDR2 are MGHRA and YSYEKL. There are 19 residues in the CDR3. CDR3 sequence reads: CASSQGVPRGQGLGNEQFF. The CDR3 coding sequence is TGCGCCAGCAGCCAAGGAGTACCTCGAGGACAGGGTCTAGGCAATGAGCAGTTCTTC.

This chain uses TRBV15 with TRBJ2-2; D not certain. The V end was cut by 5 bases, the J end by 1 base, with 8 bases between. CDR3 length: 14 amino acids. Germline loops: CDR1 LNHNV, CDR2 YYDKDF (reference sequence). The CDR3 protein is CATSGGGNTGELFF. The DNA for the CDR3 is TGTGCCACCAGCGGTGGTGGGAACACCGGGGAGCTGTTTTTT.

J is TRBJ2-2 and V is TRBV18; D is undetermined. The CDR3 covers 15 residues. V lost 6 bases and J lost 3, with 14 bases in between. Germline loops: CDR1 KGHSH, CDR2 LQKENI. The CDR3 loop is CASSGSSGYTGELFF. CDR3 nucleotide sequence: TGTGCCAGCTCCGGGTCCTCTGGCTACACCGGGGAGCTGTTTTTT.

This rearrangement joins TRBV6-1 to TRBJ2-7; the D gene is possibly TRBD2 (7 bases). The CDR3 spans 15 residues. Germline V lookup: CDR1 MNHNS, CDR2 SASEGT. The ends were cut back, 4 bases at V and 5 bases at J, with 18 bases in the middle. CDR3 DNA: TGTGCCAGCAGTGGAACAGGGTTAGGGGGGGACGAGCAGTACTTC. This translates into CASSGTGLGGDEQYF.

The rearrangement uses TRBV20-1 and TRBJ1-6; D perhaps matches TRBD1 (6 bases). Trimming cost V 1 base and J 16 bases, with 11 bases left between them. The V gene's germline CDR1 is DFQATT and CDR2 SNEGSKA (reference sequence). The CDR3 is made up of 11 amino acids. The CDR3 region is CSARAGRGLHF. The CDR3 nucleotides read TGCAGTGCTAGAGCGGGGAGGGGGCTCCACTTT.

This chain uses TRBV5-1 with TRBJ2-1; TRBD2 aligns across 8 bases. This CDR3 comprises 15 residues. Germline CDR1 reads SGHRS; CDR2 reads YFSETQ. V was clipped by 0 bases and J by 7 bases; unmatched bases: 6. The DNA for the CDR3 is TGCGCCAGCAGCTTGGGAGGACTAGCTCAGAATGAGCAGTTCTTC. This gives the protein CASSLGGLAQNEQFF.

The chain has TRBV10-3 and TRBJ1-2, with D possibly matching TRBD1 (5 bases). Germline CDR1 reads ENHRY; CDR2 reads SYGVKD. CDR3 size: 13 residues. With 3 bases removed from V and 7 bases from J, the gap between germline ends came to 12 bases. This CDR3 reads CAISDEGMSGYTF. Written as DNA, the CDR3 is TGTGCCATCAGTGACGAGGGGATGAGTGGCTACACCTTC.

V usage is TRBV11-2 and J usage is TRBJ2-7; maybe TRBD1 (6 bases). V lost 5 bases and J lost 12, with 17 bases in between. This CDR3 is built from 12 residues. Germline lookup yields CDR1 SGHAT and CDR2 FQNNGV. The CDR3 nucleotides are TGTGCCAGCAGCGAACAGGGCCTACCCGTGTACTTC. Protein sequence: CASSEQGLPVYF.